This T cell receptor beta chain was identified in a study of T cell responses to AZD1222 COVID-19 vaccine (dated by TCRdb to about 2021). Study-wide context: AZD1222 recipients given second doses at about 4 weeks or at about 12 weeks were pooled, since spike-specific TCR depth and breadth were not found to differ between the two schedules. TCR sequencing covered more than 230 trial participants: 207 given two doses of AZD1222 and 26 given two doses of MenACWY control vaccine. Trial participants were enrolled by age into subgroups of 18-55, 56-69 and 70-plus years, and 148, 28 and 57 TCR-sequenced participants, respectively, were included in these subgroups.

The CDR3 regions of human TCRbeta chains were analyzed by immunosequencing. The original pipeline was this. Repertoire TCRs were matched against a reference library of SARS-CoV-2-specific TCRs generated with the MIRA antigen-specificity platform. Breadth was defined as the fraction of unique TCRs that were SARS-CoV-2-associated. Depth was defined as the fraction of total T cells that were SARS-CoV-2-associated. Each spike-specific TCR was assigned to its reactive spike region and to a CD4 or CD8 class using the MIRA data. Log10-transformed breadth and depth values were compared by one-way ANOVA with Sidak's multiple comparisons tests. What TCRdb holds here is the immuneACCESS table cut down to in-frame rearrangements. Part of the clones is not present; checked against another copy, under half of the missing clones reflect an unresolved V gene, and the others are unexplained. The D gene and trimming were derived from the DNA, and the V and J assignments and clone size from that table. This sample holds 150,000 to 190,000 clones; just over 90% were observed only once. The ten largest clones capture 1.5% to 2% of the sample.

The time point label on this specimen signifies: baseline before first vaccination. Samples from vaccinated people were obtained from the UK trials COV001 and COV002, which included a single-blind randomized controlled phase 2/3 trial of AZD1222 (ChAdOx1 nCoV-19) in healthy adults. For TCRbeta chain sequencing, PBMC samples were collected from trial participants at day 0 and at day 28 after the second dose. General conclusions and limits of the study: Conclusions about previously exposed vaccinees are limited because only a handful of AZD1222 recipients were SARS-CoV-2 seropositive at baseline. A significant rise in spike-specific TCR breadth and depth was observed after two AZD1222 doses relative to day 0 and relative to MenACWY recipients. Most participants were white British and females outnumbered males, and the authors suggested that clonal diversity may have been underestimated. Because no day 14 peak-response samples were available, repertoires were characterized only after the peak T cell response. The 56-69-year group was small, and its depth increase did not reach significance, likely because of low power. CD4 TCRs associated with the vaccine covered the entire spike protein, and the dominant responses were in regions 160-218 and 743-854. Epitopes outside the regions mutated in the B.1.351 and B.1.1.7 variants were reportedly recognized by nearly half of the unique spike-specific TCRs.

To note about this clone: Which antigen it targets is not known. Base qualities are missing; no much larger clone stands one base away.

Clipping removes 4 bases from V and 3 bases from J, with 10 as the unmatched junction base count. CDR1 SGHDT and CDR2 YYEEEE were looked up in the germline V gene. The cysteine opens and the phenylalanine closes a CDR3 of 16 amino acids. The only DNA kept is the CDR3, 48 bases in frame from the first base. The sequenced sample was peripheral blood, obtained on day 0 of AZD1222 vaccination. The source is an adult in good health. The receptor chain draws on TRBV5-6 and TRBJ2-7, and TRBD2 aligns with 10 junction nucleotides. The CDR3 region reads CASSVFKAGGGYEQYF. Here is the DNA: TGTGCCAGCAGCGTATTCAAAGCGGGAGGGGGCTACGAGCAGTACTTC.